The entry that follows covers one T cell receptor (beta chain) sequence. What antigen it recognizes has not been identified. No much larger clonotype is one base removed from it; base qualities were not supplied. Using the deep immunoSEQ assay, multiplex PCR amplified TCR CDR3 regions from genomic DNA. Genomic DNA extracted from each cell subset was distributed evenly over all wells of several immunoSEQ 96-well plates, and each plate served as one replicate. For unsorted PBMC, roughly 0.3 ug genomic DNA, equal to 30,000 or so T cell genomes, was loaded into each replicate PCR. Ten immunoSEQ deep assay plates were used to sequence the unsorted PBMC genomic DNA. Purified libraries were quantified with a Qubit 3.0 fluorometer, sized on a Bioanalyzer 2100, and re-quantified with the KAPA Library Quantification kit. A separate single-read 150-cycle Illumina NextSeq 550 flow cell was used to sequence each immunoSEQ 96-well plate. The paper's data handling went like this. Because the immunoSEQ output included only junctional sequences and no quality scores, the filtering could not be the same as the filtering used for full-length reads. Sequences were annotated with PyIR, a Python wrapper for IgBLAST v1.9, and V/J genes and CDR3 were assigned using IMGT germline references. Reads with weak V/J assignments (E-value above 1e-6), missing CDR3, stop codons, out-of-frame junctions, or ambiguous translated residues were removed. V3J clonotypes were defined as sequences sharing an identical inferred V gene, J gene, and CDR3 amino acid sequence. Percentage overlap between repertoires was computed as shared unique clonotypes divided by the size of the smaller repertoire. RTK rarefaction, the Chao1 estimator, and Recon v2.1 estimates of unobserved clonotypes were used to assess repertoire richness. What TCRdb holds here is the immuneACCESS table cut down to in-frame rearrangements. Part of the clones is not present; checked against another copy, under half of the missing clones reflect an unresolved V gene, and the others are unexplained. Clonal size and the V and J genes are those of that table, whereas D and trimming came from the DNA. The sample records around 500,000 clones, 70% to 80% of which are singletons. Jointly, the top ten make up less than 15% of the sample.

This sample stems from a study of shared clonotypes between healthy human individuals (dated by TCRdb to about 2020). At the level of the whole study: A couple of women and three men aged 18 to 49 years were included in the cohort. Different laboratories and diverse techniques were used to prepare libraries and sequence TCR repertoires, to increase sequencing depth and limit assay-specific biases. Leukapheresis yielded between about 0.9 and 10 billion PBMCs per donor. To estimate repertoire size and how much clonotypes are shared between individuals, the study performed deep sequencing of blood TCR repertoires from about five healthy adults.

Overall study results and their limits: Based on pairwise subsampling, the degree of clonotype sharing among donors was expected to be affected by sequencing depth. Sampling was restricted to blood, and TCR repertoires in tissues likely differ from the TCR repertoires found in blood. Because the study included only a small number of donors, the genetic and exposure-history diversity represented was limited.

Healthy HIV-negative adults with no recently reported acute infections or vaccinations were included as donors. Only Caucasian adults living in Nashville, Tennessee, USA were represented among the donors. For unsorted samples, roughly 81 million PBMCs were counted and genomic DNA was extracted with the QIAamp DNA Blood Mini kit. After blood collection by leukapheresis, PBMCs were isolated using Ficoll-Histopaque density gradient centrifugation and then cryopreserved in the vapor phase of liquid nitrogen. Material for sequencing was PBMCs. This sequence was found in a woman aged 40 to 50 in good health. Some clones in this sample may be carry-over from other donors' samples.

CDR3 sequence: CASSVTGNQPQHF. DNA sequence: TGTGCCAGCAGCGTCACCGGCAATCAGCCCCAGCATTTT. Recombination connected TRBV7-6 to TRBJ1-5, with the identity of the D gene unclear. In the germline V gene, CDR1 corresponds to SGHVS and CDR2 to FNYEAQ. The CDR3 runs 13 amino acids, cysteine and phenylalanine included. This entry keeps only the CDR3 DNA: 39 bases, framed from base 1. V and J lose 5 bases and 2 bases, and a span of 7 bases separates them.